Each of the 29 T cell receptor beta chains below was sequenced from the same sample in a study of shared clonotypes between healthy human individuals. TCRdb's copy holds only in-frame clones and misses some; the assay was immunoSEQ multiplex PCR. The repertoire holds 600,000 to 750,000 clones, with 60% to 80% as singletons. The sequenced sample was memory CD4+ T cells sorted from blood. Subset meaning: CD45RA-negative fraction. Receptors originate from a woman aged 25 to 39 in good health.

The rearrangement joins TRBV10-1 to TRBJ2-1, with TRBD1 as a possible D gene (6 bases). Germline lookup yields CDR1 WNHNN and CDR2 SYGVQD (reference sequence). The CDR3 sequence is 14 residues long. Deletions cut 3 bases from V and 10 bases from J, with 16 bases between. In nucleotides, the CDR3 is TGCGCCAGCAGTGAATCAGGGGACGTTCCCGAGCAGTTCTTC. Its translation is CASSESGDVPEQFF.

Comment on this clone: Just one base apart from a much larger clone, this may be a read error. The chain recombines TRBV4-2 with TRBJ2-1; 9 bases agree with TRBD1. Germline assignment: CDR1 LGHNA and CDR2 YNFKEQ. The CDR3 consists of 16 residues. V trimming: 4 bases; J trimming: 7 bases; junction bases outside the gene matches: 11. The CDR3 spells CASSLSGADRGNEQFF. The CDR3 region has the DNA TGTGCCAGCAGCCTCTCCGGCGCGGACAGGGGTAATGAGCAGTTCTTC.

This rearrangement joins TRBV5-1 to TRBJ2-1; unclear D gene. V was trimmed by 4 bases and J by 8 bases, leaving 10 bases between them. Germline V gives CDR1 SGHRS, CDR2 YFSETQ. This CDR3 region has 12 residues. The CDR3 sequence is CASSAPSDEQFF. The CDR3 nucleotides are TGCGCCAGCAGCGCCCCGTCGGATGAGCAGTTCTTC.

This sequence joins TRBV7-8 and TRBJ2-2; 9 nucleotides align to TRBD2. The CDR3 length is 16 residues. Germline values: CDR1 SGHVS, CDR2 FQNEAQ. Losses at the gene ends were 5 bases for V and 1 base for J; bases not matched to a gene: 5. The CDR3 DNA reads as TGTGCCAGCAGCCTGACTAGCGGAGGGAACACCGGGGAGCTGTTTTTT. This encodes CASSLTSGGNTGELFF.

The chain combines TRBV30 with TRBJ2-7; D is undetermined. Germline V lookup: CDR1 GTSNPN, CDR2 SVGIG (reference sequence). Trimming shortened V by 0 bases and J by 1 base, and 7 bases separated the two germline ends. The CDR3 length is 13 residues. CDR3 in amino acids: CAWSVAPSYEQYF. DNA of the CDR3: TGTGCCTGGAGTGTAGCGCCTTCCTACGAGCAGTACTTC.

This clone was counted ten times or more. V and J are TRBV5-1 and TRBJ1-2, with 7 bases fitting TRBD1. The ends lost 0 bases at V and 7 bases at J; junction bases unmatched: 3. The CDR3 loop spans 13 amino acids. CDR1 is SGHRS, CDR2 YFSETQ, per germline. The CDR3 protein is CASSLGTGFGYTF. In DNA form, the CDR3 reads TGCGCCAGCAGCTTGGGGACAGGTTTTGGCTACACCTTC.

The chain combines TRBV28 with TRBJ2-1; 16 bases are shared with TRBD2. Germline V gene sequence: CDR1 MDHEN, CDR2 SYDVKM. The CDR3 is made up of 20 amino acids. Trimming cost V 2 bases and J 2 bases; bases outside gene matches: 9. The CDR3 DNA reads TGTGCCAGCAGTTTAGAGGTTCCGGGACTAGCGGGAGGGGCCTACAATGAGCAGTTCTTC. It is translated as CASSLEVPGLAGGAYNEQFF.

This clone has a single count. The V gene is TRBV4-1, the J gene TRBJ1-5; D is unclear. The germline V gene has CDR1 MGHRA and CDR2 YSYEKL. The germline V and J ends were trimmed by 1 base and 4 bases, with 17 bases remaining between them. The CDR3 is made up of 17 amino acids. In DNA form, the CDR3 reads TGCGCCAGCAGCCAAGGTCACGGTCTTGAGGGAAATCAGCCCCAGCATTTT. Protein product: CASSQGHGLEGNQPQHF.

Remarks on this clone: The same CDR3 also results from other DNA sequences found in this sample. The rearrangement links TRBV11-3 to TRBJ2-1; tentative D call: TRBD1 (6 bases). There are 14 residues in the CDR3. V lost 1 base, J lost 10 bases, and 14 bases lay in between. CDR1 and CDR2 from the germline V gene are SGHNT and YENEEA. CDR3 region: CASSLGLTGNEQFF. The DNA for the CDR3 is TGTGCCAGCAGCTTAGGTCTTACAGGGAACGAGCAGTTCTTC.

The V and J genes are TRBV29-1 and TRBJ2-3; TRBD1 might be the D (6 bases). The CDR3 consists of 14 residues. V gave up 3 bases and J gave up 1 base, with 11 bases separating them. The germline gives CDR1 SQVTM, CDR2 ANQGSEA. Here the CDR3 DNA reads TGCAGCGTTGATCAGGGGCCCGGCACAGATACGCAGTATTTT. As protein: CSVDQGPGTDTQYF.

This sequence joins TRBV25-1 and TRBJ2-1; a possible D gene is TRBD1 (6 bases). This CDR3 contains 15 residues. Germline CDR1 MGHDK, CDR2 SYGVNS. V was clipped by 3 bases and J by 4 bases, with 13 bases between them. The chain's CDR3 is CASSDFVGQYNEQFF. Here the CDR3 DNA reads TGTGCCAGCAGTGACTTCGTGGGACAATACAATGAGCAGTTCTTC.

With respect to this clone: A much larger clone sits a single nucleotide away, making a read error possible. This chain connects TRBV7-2 to TRBJ1-3; D not resolved. Germline V gene data show CDR1 as SGHTA and CDR2 as FQGNSA. The CDR3 is 13 amino acids. V was pared by 4 bases and J by 0 bases, with 4 bases between. Here the CDR3 reads CASSSRSGNTIYF. The CDR3 DNA follows: TGTGCCAGCAGCTCCCGCTCTGGAAACACCATATATTTT.

The V call is TRBV28, the J call TRBJ1-1; D is undetermined. This CDR3 region has 14 residues. Deletions cut 4 bases from V and 10 bases from J, with 19 bases between. The germline gives CDR1 MDHEN, CDR2 SYDVKM. CDR3 sequence (DNA): TGTGCCAGCAGTTATTCGAAAAGCATGGTGGGAGCTTTCTTT. It translates to CASSYSKSMVGAFF.

The rearrangement uses TRBV5-1 and TRBJ1-1; D may be TRBD1 (5 bases). V lost 1 base and J 5 bases, leaving 15 bases between the germline ends. This CDR3 comprises 15 residues. Looked up from germline, CDR1 is SGHRS and CDR2 is YFSETQ. The CDR3 spells CASSLKWDLGTEAFF. CDR3 sequence (DNA): TGCGCCAGCAGCTTGAAGTGGGACCTGGGAACTGAAGCTTTCTTT.

The V gene is TRBV7-6, the J gene TRBJ1-1; no firm D call. V was pared by 6 bases and J by 1 base, with 12 bases between. Germline V gives CDR1 SGHVS, CDR2 FNYEAQ. CDR3 length: 14 residues. CDR3 nucleotides: TGTGCCAGCAGAGCGGACGCTGGGAACACTGAAGCTTTCTTT. Protein: CASRADAGNTEAFF.

The genes are TRBV5-6 and TRBJ1-2; D unresolved. There are 12 residues in the CDR3. Germline V gene sequence: CDR1 SGHDT, CDR2 YYEEEE. Trimming took 4 bases from V and 5 from J, leaving 9 bases between them. The CDR3 is CASSPAGYGYTF. DNA of the CDR3: TGTGCCAGCAGCCCCGCCGGTTATGGCTACACCTTC.

The V call is TRBV27, the J call TRBJ1-4; weak D call: TRBD1 (5 bases). This CDR3 has 16 amino acids. Germline CDR1 is MNHEY and CDR2 is SMNVEV (reference sequence). V lost 4 bases to trimming and J lost 2 bases, with 14 bases between them. In DNA form, the CDR3 reads TGTGCCAGCAGTTCTTCCGGGGGGAATACTAATGAAAAACTGTTTTTT. Translating gives CASSSSGGNTNEKLFF.

Turning to this clone: Distinct nucleotide sequences in the sample also encode this CDR3. The chain links TRBV7-8 to TRBJ2-7; D gene ambiguous. This CDR3 has 13 amino acids. Germline-derived CDR1 and CDR2 are SGHVS and FQNEAQ. V lost 1 base and J lost 1, with 5 bases in between. CDR3 DNA sequence: TGTGCCAGCAGCTTAGTTCAATCCTACGAGCAGTACTTC. It codes for CASSLVQSYEQYF.

The chain uses TRBV5-4 and TRBJ1-6; TRBD1 is a possible D gene (5 bases). Germline lookup yields CDR1 SGHNT and CDR2 YYREEE (reference sequence). The V end lost 3 bases, the J end lost 8 bases, and 9 bases lay between the germline ends. This CDR3 has 13 amino acids. The CDR3 region has the DNA TGTGCCAGCAGCTGGGGGAGGGATTCACCCCTCCACTTT. Translating it yields CASSWGRDSPLHF.

This chain joins TRBV4-2 and TRBJ1-5; D is possibly TRBD1 (5 bases). The CDR3 loop spans 16 amino acids. Looked up from germline, CDR1 is LGHNA and CDR2 is YNFKEQ. The germline V and J ends were trimmed by 0 bases and 5 bases, with 14 bases remaining between them. CDR3 bases: TGTGCCAGCAGCCAAGATCGGGGAACGGGGGATCAGCCCCAGCATTTT. Protein product: CASSQDRGTGDQPQHF.

This chain uses TRBV18 with TRBJ1-2, with 8 positions matching TRBD1. V trimming: 3 bases; J trimming: 3 bases; junction bases outside the gene matches: 3. Germline CDR1 is KGHSH and CDR2 is LQKENI. This CDR3 contains 14 residues. The CDR3 protein is CASSPGQGHYGYTF. CDR3 DNA: TGTGCCAGCTCACCCGGACAGGGACACTATGGCTACACCTTC.

The chain is built from TRBV28 and TRBJ2-3, with 9 nucleotides matching TRBD1. Germline V CDR1 and CDR2: MDHEN, SYDVKM. V trimming: 4 bases; J trimming: 9 bases; junction bases outside the gene matches: 8. The CDR3 runs 14 residues. The CDR3: CASSSNPTGGTQYF. The CDR3 nucleotides read TGTGCCAGCAGTTCCAACCCTACAGGGGGCACGCAGTATTTT. Full variable domain (remainder filled in from reference TRBV28 and TRBJ2-3): DVKVTQSSRYLVKRTGEKVFLECVQDMDHENMFWYRQDPGLGLRLIYFSYDVKMKEKGDIPEGYSVSREKKERFSLILESASTNQTSMYLCASSSNPTGGTQYFGPGTRLTVL.

The rearrangement links TRBV7-3 to TRBJ2-5; TRBD2 matches 7 bases. TRBJ2-7 matches the DNA end more closely, so the J call is doubtful. The CDR3 totals 14 residues. From germline, CDR1 is SGHTA and CDR2 FQGTGA. The CDR3 loop is CASSLAGAWNEQYF. As DNA, the CDR3 is TGTGCCAGCAGCTTAGCGGGAGCATGGAACGAGCAGTACTTC.

In its sample, this clone was seen a few times. This sequence joins TRBV7-2 and TRBJ2-7; D is unresolved. Trimming removed 4 bases at V and 9 bases at J, with 16 bases between. Germline V gene sequence: CDR1 SGHTA, CDR2 FQGNSA. The CDR3 is made up of 13 amino acids. The CDR3: CASSSDRTKTQYF. The CDR3 region has the DNA TGTGCCAGCAGCTCGGATCGGACGAAGACGCAGTACTTC.

This chain joins TRBV27 and TRBJ2-1; a weak D match, TRBD1 (5 bases). The CDR3 is made up of 13 amino acids. V gave up 2 bases and J gave up 7 bases, with 9 bases separating them. The germline V gene encodes CDR1 MNHEY and CDR2 SMNVEV (reference sequence). The CDR3 nucleotides are TGTGCCAGCAGTTTACAGGGTTGGAATGAGCAGTTCTTC. Encoded protein: CASSLQGWNEQFF.

The chain joins TRBV6-5 to TRBJ2-2; D is unresolved. Germline V gene sequence: CDR1 MNHEY, CDR2 SVGAGI. With 5 bases removed from V and 1 base from J, the gap between germline ends came to 8 bases. The CDR3 runs 14 residues. The CDR3 DNA follows: TGTGCCAGCAGTCCGCGCTGGAACACCGGGGAGCTGTTTTTT. It codes for CASSPRWNTGELFF.

The chain uses TRBV6-4 and TRBJ2-3, with D unclear. This CDR3 has 13 residues. V lost 2 bases and J lost 4, with 7 bases in between. CDR1 and CDR2 (germline): MRHNA, SNTAGT. The CDR3 DNA sequence: TGTGCCAGCAGTGACCAGTCTGCAGATACGCAGTATTTT. Protein product: CASSDQSADTQYF.

The chain employs TRBV28 and TRBJ2-1; D tentatively reads TRBD1 or TRBD2 (5 bases each). Germline CDR1 MDHEN, CDR2 SYDVKM. This CDR3 spans 13 amino acids. Trimming shortened V by 5 bases and J by 5 bases, and 10 bases separated the two germline ends. CDR3 bases: TGTGCCAGCAGTGAGGGGTGGAACAATGAGCAGTTCTTC. Its protein is CASSEGWNNEQFF.

This CDR3 is CASSSSGHNEQFF. The CDR3 bases are TGTGCCAGCAGTTCTAGCGGCCACAATGAGCAGTTCTTC. The chain joins TRBV5-4 to TRBJ2-1, with TRBD2 identical over 7 bases. Germline CDR1 SGHNT, CDR2 YYREEE (reference sequence). The CDR3 contains 13 residues. V shed 5 bases, J shed 5 bases, and the junction held 4 bases outside the gene matches.